This T cell receptor (beta chain) comes out of a study of blood T cell repertoires in COVID-19. Across the whole study: Sites across the United States, Italy and Spain contributed samples from acute and convalescent COVID-19. PBMCs, B-cell-depleted T cells, or T cells provided the cDNA or gDNA that made up the material.

Per the study methods: Amplification with reference gene primers provided the estimates of nucleated cell counts. Only in-frame clones appear in the TCRdb table, and some are missing; sequencing was by immunoSEQ multiplex PCR. The V and J calls and clone size come from that table; D and trimming were worked out from the DNA. The sample has 180,000 or so clones; 70% to 90% are singletons. Germline CDR1 reads LGHDT; CDR2 reads YNNKEL (reference sequence). V was shortened by 4 bases and J by 9 bases, with 10 bases between the two germline ends. The CDR3 has 12 amino acids. The sequence derives from a man in his fifties or sixties with acute or convalescent COVID-19. Material for sequencing was peripheral blood. The chain couples TRBV3-1 (or the pseudogene TRBV3-2) to TRBJ2-1; no clear D gene. DNA of the CDR3: TGTGCCAGCAGCCTTTTCGGCGGTGAGCAGTTCTTC. It encodes CASSLFGGEQFF.